The 22 T cell receptor beta chains listed next were all sequenced from one sample in a study of shared clonotypes between healthy human individuals. Profiled with immunoSEQ multiplex PCR; TCRdb holds only in-frame clones, not every one. The repertoire holds roughly 2 million clones, approximately 96% seen once, with less than 0.15% in the top ten. The sequenced material came from naive CD4+ T cells sorted from blood. Noted subset: CD45RA+ positively selected. The receptors here all came from a young man in good health.

This chain links TRBV12-5 with TRBJ1-1; 8 bases map to TRBD1. V was clipped by 1 base and J by 5 bases; unmatched bases: 0. Germline-derived CDR1 and CDR2 are LGHNT and FRNRAP. The CDR3 runs 13 residues. CDR3 DNA: TGTGCTAGTGGTTTGGGACAGGGGACTGAAGCTTTCTTT. Translated: CASGLGQGTEAFF.

The chain couples TRBV15 to TRBJ2-1; 10 bases fit TRBD2. Looked up from germline, CDR1 is LNHNV and CDR2 is YYDKDF (reference sequence). The length of the CDR3 is 16 residues. V was pared by 5 bases and J by 3 bases, with 7 bases of the junction left unmatched. The chain's CDR3 is CATSRTSGIYYNEQFF. Written as DNA, the CDR3 is TGTGCCACCAGCCGCACTAGCGGGATATACTACAATGAGCAGTTCTTC.

The chain links TRBV30 to TRBJ2-7; D possibly corresponds to TRBD2 (5 bases). Germline V gene lookup returns CDR1 GTSNPN and CDR2 SVGIG (reference sequence). There are 13 residues in the CDR3. V gave up 0 bases and J gave up 6 bases, with 12 bases separating them. The CDR3 sequence is CAWSVREQTEQYF. The CDR3 DNA is TGTGCCTGGAGTGTACGGGAACAGACCGAGCAGTACTTC.

This sequence joins TRBV10-3 and TRBJ2-6, with D possibly being TRBD1 (5 bases). Per the germline V gene, CDR1 is ENHRY and CDR2 is SYGVKD. V was shortened by 6 bases and J by 2 bases, with 11 bases between the two germline ends. This CDR3 is 15 amino acids long. The chain's CDR3 is CAIRSDRAGANVLTF. The CDR3 coding sequence is TGTGCCATCAGGAGTGACAGAGCTGGGGCCAACGTCCTGACTTTC.

V is TRBV6-1 and J is TRBJ1-1; the match to TRBD1 covers 7 bases. Germline CDR1 MNHNS, CDR2 SASEGT. The V and J ends lost 8 bases and 1 base, in that order; junction bases with no gene match: 4. The CDR3 has 13 residues. The DNA of the CDR3 is TGTGCCAGCGGGGGACAGCCGAACACTGAAGCTTTCTTT. Its protein is CASGGQPNTEAFF.

The chain combines TRBV27 with TRBJ2-3; the D is unclear. V gave up 0 bases and J gave up 10 bases, with 14 bases separating them. CDR1 and CDR2 from the germline V gene are MNHEY and SMNVEV (reference sequence). There are 14 residues in the CDR3. In DNA form, the CDR3 reads TGTGCCAGCAGTTTATCGACGACCCCCGGACCGCAGTATTTT. Its translation is CASSLSTTPGPQYF.

The chain has TRBV19 and TRBJ1-1, with 8 bases fitting TRBD1. V was clipped by 4 bases and J by 0 bases; unmatched bases: 1. CDR3 size: 14 residues. Germline-derived CDR1 and CDR2 are LNHDA and SQIVND (reference sequence). The CDR3 coding sequence is TGTGCCAGTAGTAGGACAGGGTTGAACACTGAAGCTTTCTTT. It translates to CASSRTGLNTEAFF.

The chain links TRBV6-1 to TRBJ1-2; TRBD1 agrees at 7 bases. The ends lost 4 bases at V and 2 bases at J; junction bases unmatched: 13. Germline lookup yields CDR1 MNHNS and CDR2 SASEGT. This CDR3 is 17 amino acids long. CDR3 amino acids: CASSGRLTGLKNYGYTF. For the CDR3, the DNA is TGTGCCAGCAGTGGCCGCTTGACAGGGTTGAAAAACTATGGCTACACCTTC.

This clone was recorded once. The chain uses TRBV25-1 and TRBJ2-2; TRBD1 agrees at 8 bases. CDR1 is MGHDK, CDR2 SYGVNS, per germline. After removal of 3 bases from V and 7 bases from J, the junction contained 10 bases not matched to a gene. The CDR3 consists of 16 residues. The CDR3 bases are TGTGCCAGCAGTGAGTCCGGGACAGGTCGGGTCGGGGAGCTGTTTTTT. Translated: CASSESGTGRVGELFF.

V and J are TRBV2 and TRBJ2-7; 7 bases are shared with TRBD1. Unmatched junction bases numbered 10, after V lost 9 bases and J lost 5 bases. The germline V gene encodes CDR1 SNHLY and CDR2 FYNNEI. The CDR3 is 13 amino acids. The CDR3 reads CASSVTGSHEQYF. The CDR3 DNA reads as TGTGCCAGTTCGGTGACAGGGTCTCACGAGCAGTACTTC.

The chain links TRBV30 to TRBJ1-6; D unresolved. There are 16 residues in the CDR3. Germline V gene sequence: CDR1 GTSNPN, CDR2 SVGIG (reference sequence). The V end lost 3 bases, the J end lost 7 bases, and 19 bases lay between the germline ends. The chain's CDR3 is CAWSSIFYGGNSPLHF. In DNA, the CDR3 is TGTGCCTGGAGCTCCATTTTCTACGGTGGGAATTCACCCCTCCACTTT.

Comments on this clone: Other DNA sequences from this sample encode an identical CDR3 as well. This sequence joins TRBV7-2 and TRBJ2-1; 7 bases fit TRBD1. V gave up 1 base and J gave up 2 bases; unmatched junction bases: 2. Germline V gene sequence: CDR1 SGHTA, CDR2 FQGNSA. The CDR3 contains 15 residues. The CDR3 DNA sequence: TGTGCCAGCAGCTTAGGGCAGGGGGCCTACAATGAGCAGTTCTTC. It specifies CASSLGQGAYNEQFF. Combining the CDR3 with reference TRBV7-2 and TRBJ2-1 gives the whole variable domain GAGVSQSPSNKVTEKGKDVELRCDPISGHTALYWYRQSLGQGLEFLIYFQGNSAPDKSGLPSDRFSAERTGGSVSTLTIQRTQQEDSAVYLCASSLGQGAYNEQFFGPGTRLTVL.

The chain recombines TRBV10-1 with TRBJ2-7; 9 nucleotides match TRBD1. With V trimmed by 3 bases and J by 2 bases, 8 bases remained unmatched. The CDR3 totals 16 residues. Germline V gene lookup returns CDR1 WNHNN and CDR2 SYGVQD (reference sequence). The chain's CDR3 is CASSDSDRGIAYEQYF. CDR3 in DNA: TGCGCCAGCAGTGATTCGGACAGGGGAATCGCCTACGAGCAGTACTTC.

In the case of this clone: Different DNA sequences within this sample yield the same CDR3. The chain employs TRBV7-2 and TRBJ2-5; D call uncertain. The CDR3 sequence is 14 residues long. V dropped 1 base and J dropped 2 bases, with 8 bases sitting between them. The germline gives CDR1 SGHTA, CDR2 FQGNSA. The chain's CDR3 is CASSLEARQETQYF. CDR3 nucleotides: TGTGCCAGCAGCTTAGAAGCTAGACAAGAGACCCAGTACTTC.

The V gene is TRBV4-1, the J gene TRBJ1-1; D is unclear. V was clipped by 0 bases and J by 0 bases, with 8 bases between them. The CDR3 extends over 15 amino acids. The germline V gene has CDR1 MGHRA and CDR2 YSYEKL. CDR3 DNA sequence: TGCGCCAGCAGCCAAGAAAAGGGAATGAACACTGAAGCTTTCTTT. It specifies CASSQEKGMNTEAFF.

Note on this clone: The same CDR3 is also encoded by other DNA sequences in this sample. The rearrangement uses TRBV5-1 and TRBJ2-7, with 10 bases aligning to TRBD2. CDR1 and CDR2 (germline): SGHRS, YFSETQ. The CDR3 is 14 residues long. The J segment lost 4 bases and the V segment lost 0 bases, leaving 1 base of the junction unmatched. Written as DNA, the CDR3 is TGCGCCAGCAGCTTGGGGACTAGCGGTTACGAGCAGTACTTC. It is translated as CASSLGTSGYEQYF.

This clone showed up just a few times. V and J are TRBV30 and TRBJ1-5; D is unclear. In germline, CDR1 is GTSNPN, CDR2 SVGIG (reference sequence). Trimming removed 4 bases from V and 5 bases from J, with 12 bases in between. CDR3 length: 13 amino acids. The CDR3 loop is CAWTTDSYQPQHF. For the CDR3, the DNA is TGTGCCTGGACCACAGATTCTTATCAGCCCCAGCATTTT. The full variable domain, in which reference TRBV30 and TRBJ1-5 provide the parts outside the CDR3, is SQTIHQWPATLVQPVGSPLSLECTVEGTSNPNLYWYRQAAGRGLQLLFYSVGIGQISSEVPQNLSASRPQDRQFILSSKKLLLSDSGFYLCAWTTDSYQPQHFGDGTRLSIL.

This chain's CDR3 is CASSNYAGANVLTF. The CDR3 nucleotides read TGTGCCAGCAGCAACTATGCTGGGGCCAACGTCCTGACTTTC. The V and J genes are TRBV5-6 and TRBJ2-6, with no clear D. V lost 4 bases and J lost 2, with 7 bases in between. The CDR3 covers 14 residues. Germline CDR1 SGHDT, CDR2 YYEEEE.

In the case of this clone: A read error may account for a junction end that differs from germline. The genes are TRBV6-5 and TRBJ1-2, with 8 bases matching TRBD1. The CDR3 length is 13 residues. Per the germline V gene, CDR1 is MNHEY and CDR2 is SVGAGI. CDR3 sequence (DNA): TGTGCCAGCTGTTACCTACAGGGGGATGGCTACACCTTC. Translating gives CASCYLQGDGYTF.

This clone was seen only once. V gene TRBV11-2 combines with J gene TRBJ1-5; weak D call: TRBD1 (6 bases). The CDR3 consists of 16 residues. Trimming pared 5 bases from V and 11 bases from J, leaving 25 bases between. Germline V gives CDR1 SGHAT, CDR2 FQNNGV. CDR3 residues: CASSEGGGGPQEAQHF. The CDR3 region has the DNA TGTGCCAGCAGCGAGGGCGGCGGGGGCCCTCAGGAGGCCCAGCATTTT.

The V call is TRBV18, the J call TRBJ1-6, with 7 bases fitting TRBD1. The germline CDR1 and CDR2 sequences are KGHSH and LQKENI. V shed 2 bases, J shed 9 bases, and the junction held 4 bases outside the gene matches. CDR3 length: 14 amino acids. For the CDR3, the DNA is TGTGCCAGCTCACCAGGGACAGAAGGTTCACCCCTCCACTTT. Translating gives CASSPGTEGSPLHF.

The table lists this clone with a count of one. The gene calls are TRBV10-3 and TRBJ2-7; 10 bases map to TRBD1. V trimming: 4 bases; J trimming: 6 bases; junction bases outside the gene matches: 6. The CDR3 extends over 14 amino acids. Germline V gene lookup returns CDR1 ENHRY and CDR2 SYGVKD. Written as DNA, the CDR3 is TGTGCCATCAGTGGGGGACAGGGGATCGGCGAGCAGTACTTC. Protein: CAISGGQGIGEQYF.